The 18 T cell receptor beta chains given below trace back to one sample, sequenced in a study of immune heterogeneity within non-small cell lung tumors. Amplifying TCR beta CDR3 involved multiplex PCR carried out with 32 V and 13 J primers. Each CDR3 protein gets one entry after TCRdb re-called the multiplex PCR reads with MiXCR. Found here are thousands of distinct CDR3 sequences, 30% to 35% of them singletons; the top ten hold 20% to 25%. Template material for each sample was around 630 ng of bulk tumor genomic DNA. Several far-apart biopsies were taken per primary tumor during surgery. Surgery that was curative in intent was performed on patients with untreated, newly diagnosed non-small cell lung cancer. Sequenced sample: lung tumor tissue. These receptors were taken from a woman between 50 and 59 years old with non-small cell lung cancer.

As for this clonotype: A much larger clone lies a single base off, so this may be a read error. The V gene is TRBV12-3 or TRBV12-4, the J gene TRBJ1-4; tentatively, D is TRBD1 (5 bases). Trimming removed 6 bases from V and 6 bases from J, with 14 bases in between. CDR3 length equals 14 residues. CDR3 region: CASRWAGSDEKLFF. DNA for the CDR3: TGTGCCAGCAGATGGGCAGGGTCGGATGAAAAACTGTTTTTT.

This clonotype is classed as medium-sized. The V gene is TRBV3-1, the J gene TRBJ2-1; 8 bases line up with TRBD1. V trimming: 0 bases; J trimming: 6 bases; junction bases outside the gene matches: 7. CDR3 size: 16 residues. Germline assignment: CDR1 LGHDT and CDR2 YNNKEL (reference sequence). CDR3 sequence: CASSQELGQGVNEQFF. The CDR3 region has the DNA TGTGCCAGCAGCCAAGAACTCGGACAGGGAGTCAATGAGCAGTTCTTC.

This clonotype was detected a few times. DNA of the CDR3: TGCAGTGCTAGTACAGATAAGACCAAAAACATTCAGTACTTC. This sequence encodes CSASTDKTKNIQYF. This chain joins TRBV20-1 and TRBJ2-4; D gene ambiguous. Per the germline V gene, CDR1 is DFQATT and CDR2 is SNEGSKA (reference sequence). V was shortened by 3 bases and J by 2 bases, with 11 bases between the two germline ends. This CDR3 has 14 residues.

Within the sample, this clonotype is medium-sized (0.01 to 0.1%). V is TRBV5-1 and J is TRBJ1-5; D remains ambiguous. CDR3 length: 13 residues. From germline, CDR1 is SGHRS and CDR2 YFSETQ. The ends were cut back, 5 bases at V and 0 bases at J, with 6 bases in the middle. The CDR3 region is CASSPDSNQPQHF. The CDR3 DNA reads TGCGCCAGCAGTCCCGATAGCAATCAGCCCCAGCATTTT. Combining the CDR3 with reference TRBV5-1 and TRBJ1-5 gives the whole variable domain KAGVTQTPRYLIKTRGQQVTLSCSPISGHRSVSWYQQTPGQGLQFLFEYFSETQRNKGNFPGRFSGRQFSNSRSEMNVSTLELGDSALYLCASSPDSNQPQHFGDGTRLSIL.

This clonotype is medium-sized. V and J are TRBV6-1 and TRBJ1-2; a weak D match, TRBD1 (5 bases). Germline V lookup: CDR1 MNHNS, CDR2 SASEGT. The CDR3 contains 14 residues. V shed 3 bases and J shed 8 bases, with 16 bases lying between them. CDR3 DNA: TGTGCCAGCAGTGAGGGGGGGTTCAACGGGGGCTACACCTTC. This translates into CASSEGGFNGGYTF.

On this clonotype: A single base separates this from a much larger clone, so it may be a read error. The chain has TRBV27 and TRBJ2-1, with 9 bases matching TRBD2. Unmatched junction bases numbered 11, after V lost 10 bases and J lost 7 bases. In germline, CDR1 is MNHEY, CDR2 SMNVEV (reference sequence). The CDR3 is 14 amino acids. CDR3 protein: CANKGREGRNEQFF. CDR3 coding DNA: TGTGCCAACAAGGGGCGGGAGGGCCGTAATGAGCAGTTCTTC.

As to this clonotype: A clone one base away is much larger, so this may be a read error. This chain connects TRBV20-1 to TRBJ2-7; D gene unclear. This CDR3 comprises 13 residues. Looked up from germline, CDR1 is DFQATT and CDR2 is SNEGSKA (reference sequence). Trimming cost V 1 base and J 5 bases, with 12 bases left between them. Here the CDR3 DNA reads TGCAGTGCTAGAGGGAATTCCCTTCACGAGCAGTACTTC. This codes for CSARGNSLHEQYF.

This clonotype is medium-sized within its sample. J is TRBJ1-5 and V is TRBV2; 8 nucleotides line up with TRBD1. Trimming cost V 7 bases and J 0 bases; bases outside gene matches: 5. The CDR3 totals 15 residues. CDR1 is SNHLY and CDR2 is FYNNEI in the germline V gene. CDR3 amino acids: CASTSDRDSNQPQHF. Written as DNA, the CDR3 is TGTGCCAGCACTTCGGACAGGGATAGCAATCAGCCCCAGCATTTT.

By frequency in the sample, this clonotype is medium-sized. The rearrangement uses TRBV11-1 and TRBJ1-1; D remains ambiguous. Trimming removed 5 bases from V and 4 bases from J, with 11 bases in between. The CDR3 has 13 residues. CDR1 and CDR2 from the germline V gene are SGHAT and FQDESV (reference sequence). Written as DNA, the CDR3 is TGTGCCAGCAGCGCTGCTGGGAGCACTGAAGCTTTCTTT. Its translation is CASSAAGSTEAFF.

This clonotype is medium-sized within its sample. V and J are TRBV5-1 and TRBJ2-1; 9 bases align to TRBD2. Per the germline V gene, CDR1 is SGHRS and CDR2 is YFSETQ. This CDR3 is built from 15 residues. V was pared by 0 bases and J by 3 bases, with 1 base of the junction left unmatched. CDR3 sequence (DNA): TGCGCCAGCAGCTTGGATAGCGGGAGCTACAATGAGCAGTTCTTC. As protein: CASSLDSGSYNEQFF.

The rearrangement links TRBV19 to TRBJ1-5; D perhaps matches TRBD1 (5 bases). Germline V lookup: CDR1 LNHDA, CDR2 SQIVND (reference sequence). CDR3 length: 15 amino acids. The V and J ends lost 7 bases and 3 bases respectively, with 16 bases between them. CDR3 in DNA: TGTGCCAGTACCCGGCAGGGCCTGATCAATCAGCCCCAGCATTTT. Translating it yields CASTRQGLINQPQHF.

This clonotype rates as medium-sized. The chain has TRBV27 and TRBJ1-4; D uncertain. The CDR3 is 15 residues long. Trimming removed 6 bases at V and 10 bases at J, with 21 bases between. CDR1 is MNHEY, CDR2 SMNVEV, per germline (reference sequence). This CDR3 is CASSTPREPRGKLFF. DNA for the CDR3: TGTGCCAGCAGCACGCCCCGGGAGCCTAGAGGAAAACTGTTTTTT.

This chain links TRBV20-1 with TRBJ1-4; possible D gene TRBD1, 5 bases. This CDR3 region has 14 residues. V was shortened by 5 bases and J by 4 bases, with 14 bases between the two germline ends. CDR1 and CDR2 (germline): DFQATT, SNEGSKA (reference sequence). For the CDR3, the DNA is TGCAGTGCTCATAGAACAGGCTATAATGAAAAACTGTTTTTT. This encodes CSAHRTGYNEKLFF.

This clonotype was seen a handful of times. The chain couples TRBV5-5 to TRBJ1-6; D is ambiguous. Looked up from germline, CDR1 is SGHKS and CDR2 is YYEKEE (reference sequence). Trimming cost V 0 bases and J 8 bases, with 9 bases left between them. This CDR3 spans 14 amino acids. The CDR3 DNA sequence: TGTGCCAGCAGCTTGGAGCCTGGGGATTCACCCCTCCACTTT. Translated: CASSLEPGDSPLHF.

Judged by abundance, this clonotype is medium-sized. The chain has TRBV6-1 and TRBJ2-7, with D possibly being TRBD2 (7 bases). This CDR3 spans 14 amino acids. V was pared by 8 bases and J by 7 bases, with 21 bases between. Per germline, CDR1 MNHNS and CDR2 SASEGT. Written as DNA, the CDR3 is TGTGCCAGCGAACCGACGGGGGGCCGAGGGGAGCAGTACTTC. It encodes CASEPTGGRGEQYF.

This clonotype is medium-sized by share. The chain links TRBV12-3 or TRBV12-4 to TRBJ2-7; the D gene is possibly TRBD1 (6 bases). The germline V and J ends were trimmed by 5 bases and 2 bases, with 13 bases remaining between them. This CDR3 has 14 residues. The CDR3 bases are TGTGCCAGCAGTCCCCCGGACAGAGCCTACGAGCAGTACTTC. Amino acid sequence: CASSPPDRAYEQYF.

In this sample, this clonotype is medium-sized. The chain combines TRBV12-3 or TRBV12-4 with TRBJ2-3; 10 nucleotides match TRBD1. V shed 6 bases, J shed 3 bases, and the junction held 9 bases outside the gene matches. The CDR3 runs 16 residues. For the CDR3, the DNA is TGTGCCAGCAGCGGACTCGGACAGGGGGGGACAGATACGCAGTATTTT. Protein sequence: CASSGLGQGGTDTQYF.

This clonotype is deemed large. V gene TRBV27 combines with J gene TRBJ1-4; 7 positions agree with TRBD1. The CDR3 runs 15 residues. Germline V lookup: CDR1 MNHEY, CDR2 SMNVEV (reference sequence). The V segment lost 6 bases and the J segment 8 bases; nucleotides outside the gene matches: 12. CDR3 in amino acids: CASRSTRGVVEKLFF. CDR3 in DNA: TGTGCCAGCAGATCCACCAGGGGGGTAGTCGAAAAACTGTTTTTT.